The entry below gives a single T cell receptor (beta chain) sequence along with its context. Its antigen is not yet known. One base away there is no much larger clone; base qualities are not given. TCRbeta CDR3 regions were amplified from genomic DNA using the immunoSEQ Assay, a bias-controlled multiplex PCR. The original methods were these. Nucleated cell counts per sample were estimated from amplification of reference gene primers within the assay. To quantify the absolute abundance of each unique TCRbeta CDR3 rearrangement, sequence reads were collapsed and filtered. For each sample, productive Simpson clonality was calculated as the square root of Simpson's diversity index across productive rearrangements. The table comes from immuneACCESS by way of TCRdb, which keeps in-frame sequences with V and J called. Part of the clones is missing from these tables; in studies checked, under half for an unresolved V gene and the rest for unknown reasons. The V and J calls and the clone size are those of that table, but D and trimming were determined from the DNA. A total of fewer than 100,000 clones appear in this sample, around nine tenths of them only once. The ten biggest clones cover about 5% of the sample.

The data stem from a study of blood T cell repertoires in COVID-19 (dated by TCRdb to the early 2020s). With regard to the full study: Samples covering the acute and convalescent phases of COVID-19 were provided by collaborators in the United States, Italy and Spain. The prospective study material was composed of cDNA or gDNA derived from T cells, B-cell-depleted T cells, or PBMCs. Deeply sampled blood TCRbeta repertoires from subjects exposed to, actively infected with, or recovered from COVID-19 were included in the dataset. The repertoires were released in a freely available public database intended as a resource for research on the immune response to SARS-CoV-2. Samples were obtained from the ongoing ImmuneRACE study (first 160 participants) and from about 1,300 subjects provided by 6 global collaborators. The sample metadata nearly always contained a de-identified subject ID, COVID-19 status, age in years and sex. Where available, HLA class I and class II types were taken from metadata supplied by the sample provider and were not determined by assay-based typing.

The paper's findings and limits, for the study overall: The amount of clinical and demographic metadata varied by source and participant and was provided uncurated.

Taken from cysteine to phenylalanine, the CDR3 has 16 residues. Just CDR3 DNA is preserved here, 48 bases in frame from base 1. Here V drops 2 bases and J drops 2 bases, and the junction holds 5 bases not matched to any gene. The germline V gene provides CDR1 MNHNS and CDR2 SASEGT. The collaborating institutions used their own protocols to collect whole blood in K2EDTA tubes. Collaborator samples were shipped for TCRbeta analysis as frozen whole blood, isolated PBMCs, or DNA extracted from either sample type. The clonotype originates from a woman aged 80 or over with acute or convalescent COVID-19. The sequencing input was peripheral blood. This receptor chain uses TRBV6-1 and TRBJ1-2; 10 nucleotides in the junction match TRBD1. The bases read TGTGCCAGCAGTGAATGGATGGGACAGGGGAACTATGGCTACACCTTC. Its translation reads: CASSEWMGQGNYGYTF.